This T cell receptor (beta chain) was identified in a study of T cell responses to AZD1222 COVID-19 vaccine. Comment on this clone: Antigen unknown.

The CDR3 spans 14 residues. The germline gives CDR1 KGHDR, CDR2 SFDVKD. The V segment lost 7 bases and the J segment 2 bases; nucleotides outside the gene matches: 2. Overall study findings and caveats: Donors skewed white British and female; clonal diversity was possibly underestimated. It was only after the peak T cell response that any repertoires were sampled. The study reported that nearly half of spike-specific TCRs target unmutated variant regions.

Here immunoSEQ multiplex PCR was the method, and the copy in TCRdb shows in-frame clones only, minus some. The profile shows some 150,000 clones, nearly 90% of them singletons. J is TRBJ1-5 and V is TRBV24-1, with TRBD1 matching over 9 bases. Sequenced material: peripheral blood, taken 28 days after the second dose of the MenACWY control vaccine. This receptor was obtained from an adult who received the MenACWY meningococcal vaccine as a control. The CDR3, as DNA: TGTGCCACCAGCCGGACAGGGGGCAATCAGCCCCAGCATTTT. Protein sequence: CATSRTGGNQPQHF.